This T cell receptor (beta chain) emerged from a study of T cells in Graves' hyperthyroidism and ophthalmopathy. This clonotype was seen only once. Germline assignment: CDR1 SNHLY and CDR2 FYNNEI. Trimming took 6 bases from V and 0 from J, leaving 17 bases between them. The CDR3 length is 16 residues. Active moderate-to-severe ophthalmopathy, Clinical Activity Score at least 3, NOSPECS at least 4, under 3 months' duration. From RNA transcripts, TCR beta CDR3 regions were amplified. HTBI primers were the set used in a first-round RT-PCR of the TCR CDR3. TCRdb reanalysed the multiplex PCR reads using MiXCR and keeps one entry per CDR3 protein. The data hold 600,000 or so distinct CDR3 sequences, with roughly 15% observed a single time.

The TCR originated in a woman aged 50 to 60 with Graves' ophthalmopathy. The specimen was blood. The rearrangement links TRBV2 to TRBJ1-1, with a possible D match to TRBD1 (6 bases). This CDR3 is CASSDDRLKLNTEAFF. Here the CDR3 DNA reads TGTGCCAGCAGCGACGACAGGTTGAAGTTGAACACTGAAGCTTTCTTT. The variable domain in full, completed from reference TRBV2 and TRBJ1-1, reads EPEVTQTPSHQVTQMGQEVILRCVPISNHLYFYWYRQILGQKVEFLVSFYNNEISEKSEIFDDQFSVERPDGSNFTLKIRSTKLEDSAMYFCASSDDRLKLNTEAFFGQGTRLTVV.